The following is a TCR beta chain sequence with its context. The antigen this receptor binds is unknown. The V end loses 4 bases and the J end loses 6 bases, and a stretch of 25 bases separates them. The CDR3 sequence holds 18 residues, the cysteine and phenylalanine included. Just the 54-base CDR3 DNA is kept, in frame starting at base 1. The germline V gene (reference sequence) provides CDR1 SEHNR and CDR2 FQNEAQ. The data were obtained in a study of cytomegalovirus exposure and HLA in healthy donors (dated by TCRdb to the late 2010s). Notes on the research overall: According to an earlier analysis of 587 of the donors, about 180 million T cells yielded some 120 million unique TCR beta sequences and roughly 280 Gb of sequence data. A separate validation cohort of roughly 120 different subjects was used in addition to the 666-subject first cohort. A later genetic analysis took genome-wide SNP genotypes for about 55% of the roughly 670 donors and used that subset as a discovery cohort. Across roughly 420 genotyped donors of the cohort, an average of approximately 200,000 unique TCR beta nucleotide sequences per donor were sequenced, and around 20% of those sequences were non-productive. The genetic ancestry cluster associated with self-reported Caucasian donors included 81% of the roughly 380 genotyped donors. An early release covering approximately 600 HLA-typed donors comprised 300 to 350 gigabases of sequencing data and tens of millions of unique TCR sequences. The study aimed to test whether cataloging public T cell receptors could reveal signatures of past pathogen exposure. HLA typing covered class I and class II loci at four-digit resolution. To predict cytomegalovirus infection status, the study combined high-throughput TCR immunosequencing, statistical association of individual TCRs with disease status, and machine learning. Every repertoire in the discovery cohort had been generated on one and the same sequencing platform. Four to six DR-DQ haplotypes were handled as single units for association and clustering, since linkage in the cohort was strong. Typing coverage differed by locus: A, B, C, DRB1 and DQB1 were typed in roughly 620-630 donors, DQA1 in about 510, DPA1 in approximately 600, and DPB1 in approximately 450. To decide whether each TCR beta V gene segment behaved as functional or pseudogenic, an earlier analysis of fewer than 750 of the donors relied on high-throughput TCR beta sequencing. To study patterns of TCR occurrence, a later analysis re-analyzed previously published TCR beta repertoires from 500 to 850 donors and added high-resolution HLA genotyping. Rather than using new phenotypic data, the later analysis identified candidate immune exposures from TCR beta sequences and from how often those sequences occurred across donors. Using immunosequencing, the study profiled T cell repertoires from about 610 subjects and related those repertoires to cytomegalovirus serostatus. Donor age, sex, ethnicity and CMV serostatus were compiled alongside the repertoire data. Broad study findings and their caveats: A further reported finding was that TCR beta sequences accurately predicted the HLA-A and HLA-B alleles for most subjects in the first cohort. The classifier was reported to diagnose cytomegalovirus status with high specificity and sensitivity in both the original cohort and the validation cohort. A later analysis found that TCR association rates varied across HLA loci, with DRB1 alleles showing the most associated TCRs and HLA-C alleles the fewest. A later analysis found that HLA-associated TCR beta chains were more clonally expanded and had lower generation probabilities than equally common non-associated chains. A later genetic analysis reported fewer N-insertions in productive TCRs among donors in an Asian-associated ancestry cluster than the approximately 700-donor mean. When HLA alleles, especially DR and DQ, strongly co-occurred, attributing TCR associations to individual alleles was difficult. According to a later analysis, most CMV-associated TCR beta chains appeared to be HLA-restricted, and the HLA associations seemed to be driven largely by CMV exposure. The study listed 170 or so TCR beta chains as associated with cytomegalovirus. Because HLA typing was unavailable for some donors at each locus, only the typed subset was used in association tests. CMV serostatus was the only immune exposure information available for the cohort. The presence/absence analyses assumed that sequencing depth was roughly uniform across donors, and that assumption may not be true. A few of the identified cytomegalovirus-associated TCR beta chains were confirmed in vitro to be specific for cytomegalovirus antigens. A cluster of highly shared sequence variants was judged likely to represent a technical artifact of the sequencing pipeline. A later analysis reported that several top co-occurrence clusters appeared linked to parvovirus B19, influenza, CMV and Epstein-Barr virus. Correlated functional status among segregating V segments might reflect linkage disequilibrium, but an unknown experimental factor could not be ruled out. While some public TCRs were present in many individuals, most TCR sequences turned up only very rarely across donors. An association between a missense DCLRE1C variant and V-gene and J-gene trimming of TCR beta chains was found in a later genetic analysis and replicated in an independent cohort. The 87-base-pair reads could not distinguish some IMGT-functional V segments, including TRBV6-2 and TRBV6-3, so those segments were excluded. This cohort had only TCR beta chains sequenced, and the lack of alpha or paired-chain data limited which features could be detected. At a false discovery rate of 0.05, a later analysis linked under 20,000 TCR beta sequences to specific HLA alleles. The authors suggested that the approach could potentially be generalized to other disease states and immunological phenotypes. The earlier analysis of 587 of the donors excluded some 15 rarely observed V segments, including chromosome 9 orphons, because counts were too low. Broadly in line with IMGT annotations, most TCR beta V segments showed up in productive rearrangements about 90% or about 30% of the time in an earlier analysis of 587 of the donors.

In total, over 600 healthy bone marrow donors made up the cohort. Cohort members were all nominally healthy when sampled, although unrecorded immune exposures were likely present. The donor tested CMV seronegative and was one of the 352 seronegative cohort members. A peripheral blood sample was provided by each donor, and peripheral blood mononuclear cells were used for TCR beta sequencing. The Qiagen DNeasy Blood Extraction Kit was used to extract genomic DNA from the blood cell samples. Libraries were built with the immunoSEQ multiplex PCR assay. For the multiplex PCR, a mixture combining 60 forward primers for TCR Vbeta segments and 13 reverse primers for TCR Jbeta segments was used. The CDR3 region of rearranged TCR beta genes was amplified from genomic DNA with a multiplex PCR assay. The amplified TCR beta libraries were sequenced on the Illumina HiSeq System as 87-base-pair reads. As for the authors' bioinformatics: A later analysis tallied 75 million to 85 million unique TCR beta chains across the 650 to 750 repertoires, and about 12 million of those chains were shared by two or more donors. To remove PCR and sequencing errors, raw reads were error-corrected and collapsed into unique sequences using a nearest-neighbor algorithm that merged closely related sequences. To assign V, D and J gene segments, CDR3 sequences were aligned to IMGT reference sequences. Each retained sequence needed at least a six-nucleotide match to both a V gene segment and a J gene segment. Rearrangements were classified as productive when the CDR3 lacked stop codons and remained in frame with V and J, and all other rearrangements were classified as non-productive. CDR3 was defined according to IMGT convention as the region running from the second conserved V-encoded cysteine to the conserved J-encoded phenylalanine. The earlier analysis of 500 to 650 of the donors excluded any sequence lacking an unambiguous match to a single V gene segment. An earlier analysis of about 600 of the donors called V segments functional above 56.7% productive rearrangements and segregating when the between-donor standard deviation exceeded 5%. To diagnose cytomegalovirus status from the catalog of TCR beta chain sequences, a statistical classification framework was built. In a later analysis, V and J genes were assigned by comparing TCR nucleotide sequences against IMGT/GENE-DB human TR gene sequences. Using the TCRdist pipeline, a later analysis assigned CDR3 sequences along with most-parsimonious VDJ recombination scenarios. A later analysis defined each TCR beta chain by its CDR3 amino acid sequence plus V-gene family, and excluded reads lacking a unique V-gene family. As a way to deal with suspected cross-contamination and a sequencing artifact, a later analysis dropped hundreds of nucleotide sequences that were highly shared and had low generation probability. A later analysis calculated a clonal expansion index for each public chain from normalized within-repertoire ranks of inferred template counts. A later analysis computed generation probabilities with a VDJ recombination model fitted to out-of-frame rearrangements, and checked the results against IGoR. A later analysis scored TCR-TCR, TCR-HLA and TCR-CMV co-occurrence with hypergeometric tests, applying a repertoire-size bias correction to TCR pairs. False discovery rates were estimated in a later analysis by permuting HLA or CMV assignments 20 times. A later analysis grouped co-occurring TCRs with DBSCAN, adding TCRdist sequence similarity when clustering within HLA-allele-positive subsets. Co-occurrence clustering excluded repertoires with fewer than 30,000 or more than 120,000 public chains, plus five with anomalous nucleotide sharing. This immuneACCESS table, as held by TCRdb, lists in-frame sequences with V and J called but not all clones. Of the missing ones, under half trace to an unresolved V gene in checked studies; the others have no known cause. Clone size and V and J calls were adopted from that table, with D and trimming inferred from the DNA. The sample's table lists a count of approximately 82,000 clones. The top ten clonotypes cover approximately 1.4% of the sample.

The rearrangement joined TRBV7-9 to TRBJ2-1; TRBD2 is perhaps the D gene, given 5 matching bases. Sequenced sample: PBMCs. This TCR came from a woman aged 55-69 years in good health and CMV-seronegative. The DNA sequence follows: TGTGCCAGCAGCTCCCGAGTTTCAGGACCCTCGGGAATCAATGAGCAGTTCTTC. It codes for CASSSRVSGPSGINEQFF.